These T cell receptor beta chains were read from a single sample in a study of CD4 and CD8 cells across lung adenocarcinoma regions. Each CDR3 protein gets one entry after TCRdb re-called the PCR reads with MiXCR. The data contain about 5,500 distinct CDR3 sequences, about 53% of them seen just once; the ten biggest clones take up nearly 20%. The material sequenced was CD4+ T cells from the margin of a lung tumor. These receptors originate from a male donor with lung adenocarcinoma. The CD4 and CD8 labels of this study may be unreliable. CDR3s include the opening cysteine and the closing phenylalanine or tryptophan. Each record gives: clone size, V gene, J gene, CDR3 protein. Clone sizes are given selectively: once, few, many, or a class where the clone is expanded.

abundance: few; v_gene: TRBV27; j_gene: TRBJ2-4; CDR3aa: CASSLLTGTTDIQYF
abundance: once; v_gene: TRBV10-1; j_gene: TRBJ2-1; CDR3aa: CASSEVPQGRGLSSLNEQFF
abundance: .; v_gene: TRBV5-8; j_gene: TRBJ2-3; CDR3aa: CASSLLDTQYF
abundance: .; v_gene: TRBV10-1; j_gene: TRBJ2-1; CDR3aa: CASSGPGRSDSSYNEQFF
abundance: .; v_gene: TRBV20-1; j_gene: TRBJ2-1; CDR3aa: CSARQPGLSHNEQFF
abundance: .; v_gene: TRBV6-5; j_gene: TRBJ2-1; CDR3aa: CASSWGAYNEQFF
abundance: .; v_gene: TRBV6-1; j_gene: TRBJ2-4; CDR3aa: CASSEEQGAKNIQYF
abundance: .; v_gene: TRBV7-2; j_gene: TRBJ2-3; CDR3aa: CASGYQAGSSEAQYF
abundance: .; v_gene: TRBV6-4; j_gene: TRBJ2-3; CDR3aa: CARSDGGRGAETQYF
abundance: medium-sized; v_gene: TRBV6-1; j_gene: TRBJ2-1; CDR3aa: CATQRIRGGASYNEQFF
abundance: few; v_gene: TRBV10-1; j_gene: TRBJ2-2; CDR3aa: CASSGQGALNTGELFF
abundance: .; v_gene: TRBV4-1; j_gene: TRBJ1-4; CDR3aa: CASSQSKGGSNEKLFF
abundance: medium-sized; v_gene: TRBV6-1; j_gene: TRBJ2-5; CDR3aa: CASSPGLPPETQYF
abundance: few; v_gene: TRBV6-5; j_gene: .; CDR3aa: CASSYSQGAGEQYF
abundance: .; v_gene: TRBV6-1; j_gene: TRBJ1-1; CDR3aa: CASIPGQGAPSTEAFF
abundance: large; v_gene: TRBV27; j_gene: TRBJ2-3; CDR3aa: CASSLLTGTTDTQYF
abundance: .; v_gene: TRBV27; j_gene: TRBJ2-4; CDR3aa: CASRKQGLSNKNIQYF
abundance: .; v_gene: TRBV14; j_gene: TRBJ1-1; CDR3aa: CASSPNLNTEAFF
abundance: .; v_gene: TRBV6-1; j_gene: TRBJ2-1; CDR3aa: CASSEAGDGYEQFF
abundance: medium-sized; v_gene: TRBV6-1; j_gene: TRBJ2-3; CDR3aa: CASSLGLLDADTQYF
abundance: .; v_gene: TRBV24-1; j_gene: .; CDR3aa: CATSDLTSTDIQYF
abundance: few; v_gene: TRBV7-2; j_gene: TRBJ2-3; CDR3aa: CASSPGGGRADTQYF
abundance: .; v_gene: TRBV4-1; j_gene: TRBJ1-2; CDR3aa: CASSAISQDYTF
abundance: .; v_gene: TRBV6-1; j_gene: TRBJ2-1; CDR3aa: CANSTLRSGTGSYNEQFF
abundance: medium-sized; v_gene: TRBV10-3; j_gene: TRBJ1-1; CDR3aa: CAISEDSMNTEAFF
abundance: .; v_gene: TRBV4-2; j_gene: TRBJ2-1; CDR3aa: CASSQHSGTSGRNEQFF
abundance: .; v_gene: TRBV6-1; j_gene: TRBJ2-4; CDR3aa: CGGTGLGGKDTQYF
abundance: medium-sized; v_gene: TRBV6-1; j_gene: TRBJ1-2; CDR3aa: CASRQGQGLNGYTF
abundance: .; v_gene: TRBV11-2; j_gene: TRBJ2-4; CDR3aa: CASSRDRPPYF
abundance: few; v_gene: TRBV6-1; j_gene: .; CDR3aa: CASSETWGKQYF
abundance: .; v_gene: TRBV3-1; j_gene: TRBJ2-3; CDR3aa: CASSAGGLADTDTQYF
abundance: .; v_gene: TRBV14; j_gene: .; CDR3aa: CASSLGRGEQYF
abundance: .; v_gene: TRBV4-1; j_gene: .; CDR3aa: CASSTPPRDRVPDTQYF
abundance: .; v_gene: TRBV10-2; j_gene: TRBJ2-6; CDR3aa: CASSEWGAASGANVLTF
abundance: once; v_gene: TRBV4-1; j_gene: TRBJ2-1; CDR3aa: CASSHNLPRSEQFF
abundance: few; v_gene: TRBV6-4; j_gene: TRBJ2-2; CDR3aa: CASSISPNTGELFF
abundance: few; v_gene: TRBV6-1; j_gene: TRBJ2-3; CDR3aa: CASTRTGLRGDTQYF
abundance: medium-sized; v_gene: TRBV6-5; j_gene: TRBJ2-1; CDR3aa: CASSYGPSSVPHSDEQFF
abundance: medium-sized; v_gene: TRBV6-1; j_gene: TRBJ1-1; CDR3aa: CASSEYRGGTEAFF
abundance: few; v_gene: TRBV6-1; j_gene: TRBJ1-2; CDR3aa: CASSPGEGYTF
abundance: few; v_gene: TRBV6-1; j_gene: .; CDR3aa: CASSEATSGAYEQYF
abundance: .; v_gene: TRBV10-1; j_gene: TRBJ2-3; CDR3aa: CASGGRSSRDQDTQYF
abundance: once; v_gene: TRBV6-1; j_gene: .; CDR3aa: CASRGLGGRGTDTQYF
abundance: medium-sized; v_gene: TRBV5-1; j_gene: TRBJ2-1; CDR3aa: CASSLYESSGNEQFF